The source of this T cell receptor beta chain is a study of blood T cells in healthy people across ages. Alongside a J-beta primer mix, a sample-barcoded 5' primer served in a second PCR lasting about 7 to 11 cycles. Via MiXCR, TCRdb re-called the 5' RACE reads, giving one row per CDR3 protein. This repertoire shows 890,000 or so distinct CDR3 sequences, around 62% found once; its top ten account for around a quarter. Germline trimming cut 5 bases from V and 7 bases from J; bases unmatched to any gene: 14. This CDR3 contains 16 residues. The germline CDR1 and CDR2 sequences are SGHTA and FQGNSA. PBMCs were isolated at a quantity of at least 6 million per sample. The extraction recovered at least 5 micrograms of total RNA per sample.

J is TRBJ1-5 and V is TRBV7-2; 7 positions match TRBD1. Sequenced material: blood. This TCR was sampled from a man aged 30 to 39 in good health. Here the CDR3 reads CASSGQAEFRFQPQHF. CDR3 in DNA: TGTGCCAGCAGCGGACAGGCAGAATTCCGTTTCCAGCCCCAGCATTTT.